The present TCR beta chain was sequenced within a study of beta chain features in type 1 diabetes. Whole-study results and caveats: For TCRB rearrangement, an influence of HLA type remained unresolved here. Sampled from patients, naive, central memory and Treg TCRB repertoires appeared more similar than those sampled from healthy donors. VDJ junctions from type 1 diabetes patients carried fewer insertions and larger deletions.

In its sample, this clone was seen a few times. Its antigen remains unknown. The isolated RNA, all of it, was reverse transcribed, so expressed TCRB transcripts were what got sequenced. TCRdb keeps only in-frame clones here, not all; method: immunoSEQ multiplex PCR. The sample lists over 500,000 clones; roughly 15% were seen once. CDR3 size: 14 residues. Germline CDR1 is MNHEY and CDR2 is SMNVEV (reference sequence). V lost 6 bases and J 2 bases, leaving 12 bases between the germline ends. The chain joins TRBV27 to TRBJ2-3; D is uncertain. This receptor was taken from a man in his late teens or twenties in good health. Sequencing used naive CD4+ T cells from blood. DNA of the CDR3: TGTGCCAGCAGACTGGTGGGGTTCACAGATACGCAGTATTTT. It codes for CASRLVGFTDTQYF.